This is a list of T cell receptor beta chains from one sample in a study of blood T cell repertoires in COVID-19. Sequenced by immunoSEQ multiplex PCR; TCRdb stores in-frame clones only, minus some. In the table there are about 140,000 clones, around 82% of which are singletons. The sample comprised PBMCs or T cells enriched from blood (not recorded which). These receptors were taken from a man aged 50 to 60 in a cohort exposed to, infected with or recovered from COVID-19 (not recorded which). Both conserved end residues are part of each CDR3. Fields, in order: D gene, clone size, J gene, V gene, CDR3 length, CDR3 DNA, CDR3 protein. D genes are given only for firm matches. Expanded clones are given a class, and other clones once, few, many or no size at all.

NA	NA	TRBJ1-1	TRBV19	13	TGTGCCAGTAGTATTTTCGAGGTGTCTGAAGCTTTCTTT	CASSIFEVSEAFF
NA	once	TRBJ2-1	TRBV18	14	TGTGCCAGCTCACCGTTACAGGAGGGCAGTGAGCAGTTCTTC	CASSPLQEGSEQFF
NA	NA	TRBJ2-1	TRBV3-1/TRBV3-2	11	TGTGCCAGCAGCCAAACGGGTGAGCAGTTCTTC	CASSQTGEQFF
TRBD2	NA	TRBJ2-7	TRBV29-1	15	TGCAGCGTTGAGGGTCCTAGCGGGAAGGGGTACGAGCAGTACTTC	CSVEGPSGKGYEQYF
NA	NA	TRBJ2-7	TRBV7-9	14	TGTGCCAGCAGCTTAGGTCAGGGAGGCTACGAGCAGTACTTC	CASSLGQGGYEQYF
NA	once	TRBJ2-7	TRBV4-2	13	TGTGCCAGCAGCCAGGAGGGACTGGTGGAGCAGTACTTC	CASSQEGLVEQYF
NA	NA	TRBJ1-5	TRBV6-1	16	TGTGCCAGCAGTGAAATGTGGGGGGGCGGCAATCAGCCCCAGCATTTT	CASSEMWGGGNQPQHF
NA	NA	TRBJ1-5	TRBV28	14	TGTGCCAGCAGCTCGGACGGACTTTATCAGCCCCAGCATTTT	CASSSDGLYQPQHF
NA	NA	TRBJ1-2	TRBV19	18	TGTGCCAGTAGTATCATCAGCCTCACAGGGAAGGGATTCTATGGCTACACCTTC	CASSIISLTGKGFYGYTF
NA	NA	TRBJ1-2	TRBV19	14	TGTGCCAGTAGTCTATTCGGGGACACCCGAGGCTACACCTTC	CASSLFGDTRGYTF
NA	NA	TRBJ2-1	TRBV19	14	TGTGCCAGTAGTACAGGACAAGTGGCGAATGAGCAGTTCTTC	CASSTGQVANEQFF
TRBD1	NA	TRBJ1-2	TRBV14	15	TGTGCCAGCAGCCAATACCAGGGGGCAAGCTATGGCTACACCTTC	CASSQYQGASYGYTF
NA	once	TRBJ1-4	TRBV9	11	TGTGCCAGCAGCGCCGGTTCGGAACTGTTTTTT	CASSAGSELFF
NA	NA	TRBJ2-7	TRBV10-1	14	TGCGCCAGCAGTGCCGGACTCCTACAAGGCGAGCAGTACTTC	CASSAGLLQGEQYF
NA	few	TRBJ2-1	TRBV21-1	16	TGTGCCAGCAACGCGACCCCAGGGGGCGGAATCAATGAGCAGTTCTTC	CASNATPGGGINEQFF
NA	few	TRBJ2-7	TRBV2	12	TGTGCCAGCAGGTCACTAGACTACGAGCAGTACTTC	CASRSLDYEQYF
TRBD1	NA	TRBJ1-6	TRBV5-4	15	TGTGCCAGCAGCGGGGGGGACAGGCGCAATTCACCCCTCCACTTT	CASSGGDRRNSPLHF
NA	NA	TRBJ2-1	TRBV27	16	TGTGCCAGCAGTTTATCTCCGGGAGTCGCCTACAATGAGCAGTTCTTC	CASSLSPGVAYNEQFF
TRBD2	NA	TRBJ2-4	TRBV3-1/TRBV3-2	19	TGTGCCAGCAGCCAACCCCCTGGACTAGCGGGAGGGCCGGGAAACATTCAGTACTTC	CASSQPPGLAGGPGNIQYF
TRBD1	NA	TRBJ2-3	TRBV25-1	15	TGTGCCAGCAGTGGAGGGGACAGGCCGGTAGATACGCAGTATTTT	CASSGGDRPVDTQYF
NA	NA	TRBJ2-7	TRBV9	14	TGTGCCAGCAGCGTTGGAGAGGTGTCGATCGAGCAGTACTTC	CASSVGEVSIEQYF
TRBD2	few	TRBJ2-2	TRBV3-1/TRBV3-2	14	TGTGCCAGCACCTTAGCGGGGAACACCGGGGAGCTGTTTTTT	CASTLAGNTGELFF
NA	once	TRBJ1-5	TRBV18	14	TGTGCCAGCTCATGGGAAGGGGGCAATCAGCCCCAGCATTTT	CASSWEGGNQPQHF
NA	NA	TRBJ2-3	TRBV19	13	TGTGCCAGTGGAATTTGGGCCACAGATACGCAGTATTTT	CASGIWATDTQYF
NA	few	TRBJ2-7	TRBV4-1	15	TGCGCCAGCAGCCAAGATAGGGGCGGCTCCTACGAGCAGTACTTC	CASSQDRGGSYEQYF
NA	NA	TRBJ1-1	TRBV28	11	TGTGCCAGCATTCTTAACTCCGAAGCTTTCTTT	CASILNSEAFF
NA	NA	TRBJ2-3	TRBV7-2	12	TGTGCCAGCAGTCCCCTAATGGATACGCAGTATTTT	CASSPLMDTQYF
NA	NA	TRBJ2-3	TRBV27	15	TGTGCCAGCAGTTGGGACATTGGGGGCACAGATACGCAGTATTTT	CASSWDIGGTDTQYF
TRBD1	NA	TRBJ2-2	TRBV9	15	TGTGCCAGCAGCCCAGGGACAGGGGGTCCCGGGGAGCTGTTTTTT	CASSPGTGGPGELFF
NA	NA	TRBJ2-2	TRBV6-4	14	TGTGCCAGCAGAGAACAGGGGAACACCGGGGAGCTGTTTTTT	CASREQGNTGELFF
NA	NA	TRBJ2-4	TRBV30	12	TGTGCCTGGGGCCTCCAGTCTGACATTCAGTACTTC	CAWGLQSDIQYF
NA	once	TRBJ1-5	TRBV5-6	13	TGTGCCAGCAGCTTGCTGGGGAGTCAGCCCCAGCATTTT	CASSLLGSQPQHF
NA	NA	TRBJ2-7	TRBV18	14	TGTGCCAGCTCACCGGGTCAGGGGTCCTACGAGCAGTACTTC	CASSPGQGSYEQYF
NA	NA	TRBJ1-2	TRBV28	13	TGTGCCAGCAAGGACAATACTAACTATGGCTACACCTTC	CASKDNTNYGYTF
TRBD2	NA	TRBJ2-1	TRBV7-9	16	TGTGCCAGCGGGGGACTAGCTTTTAGCTCCTACAATGAGCAGTTCTTC	CASGGLAFSSYNEQFF
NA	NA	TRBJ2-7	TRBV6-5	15	TGTGCCAGCAGTTATTCCGGGTTCGCGGAAAACGAGCAGTACTTC	CASSYSGFAENEQYF
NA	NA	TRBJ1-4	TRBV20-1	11	TGCAGTGCCCCCGGGTTAGGTAAACTGTTTTTT	CSAPGLGKLFF
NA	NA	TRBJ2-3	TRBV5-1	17	TGCGCCAGCAGCTTGGGGCGGTGGGAGGCCCGCACAGATACGCAGTATTTT	CASSLGRWEARTDTQYF
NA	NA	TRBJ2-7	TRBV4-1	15	TGCGCCAGCAGCCAAAGGACACCCCAACCCTACGAGCAGTACTTC	CASSQRTPQPYEQYF
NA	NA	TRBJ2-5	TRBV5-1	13	TGCGCCAGCAGCTTGGCGCAGAAAGAGACCCAGTACTTC	CASSLAQKETQYF
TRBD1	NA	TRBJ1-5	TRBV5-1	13	TGCGCCAGCAGCTTGGGACAGGGTCAGCCCCAGCATTTT	CASSLGQGQPQHF
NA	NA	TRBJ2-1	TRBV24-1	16	TGTGCCACCAGTGATTCGGTGCAGGAATTCTACAATGAGCAGTTCTTC	CATSDSVQEFYNEQFF
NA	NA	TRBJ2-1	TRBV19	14	TGTGCCAGTACCACTCCCCAGGGTTACAATGAGCAGTTCTTC	CASTTPQGYNEQFF
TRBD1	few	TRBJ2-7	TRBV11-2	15	TGTGCCAGCAGCTTAACGCCAGGGGGTGCCTACGAGCAGTACTTC	CASSLTPGGAYEQYF
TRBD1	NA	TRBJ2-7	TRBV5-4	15	TGTGCCAGCAGCTCAAGGGACAGGGTAGTAGACGAGCAGTACTTC	CASSSRDRVVDEQYF
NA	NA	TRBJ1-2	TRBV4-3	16	TGCGCCAGCAGCCAAGATGAGGCAGGGGTGTTCTATGGCTACACCTTC	CASSQDEAGVFYGYTF
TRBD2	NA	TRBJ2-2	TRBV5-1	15	TGCGCCAGCAGCTTGCCAGCGGGGGAGTCCGGGGAGCTGTTTTTT	CASSLPAGESGELFF
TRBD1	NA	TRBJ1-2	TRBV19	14	TGTGCCAGTAGTACCTGGGACAGGGAATATGGCTACACCTTC	CASSTWDREYGYTF
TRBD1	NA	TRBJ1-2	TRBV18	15	TGTGCCAGCTCACCGCCGGGACAGGGGGCGTATGGCTACACCTTC	CASSPPGQGAYGYTF
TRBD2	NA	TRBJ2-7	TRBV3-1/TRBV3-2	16	TGTGCCAGCAGCCAAGGGGGGGGACGCCCCATCAGAGAGCAGTACTTC	CASSQGGGRPIREQYF
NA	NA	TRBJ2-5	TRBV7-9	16	TGTGCCAGCAGCTTACCAGCAGGGAAGGCCCAAGAGACCCAGTACTTC	CASSLPAGKAQETQYF
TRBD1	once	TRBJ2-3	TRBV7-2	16	TGTGCCAGCAGCTTAGTTCCAGGGGGCCTGCCAGATACGCAGTATTTT	CASSLVPGGLPDTQYF
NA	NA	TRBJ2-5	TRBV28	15	TGTGCCAGCAGTTTGGGGGGAGTGATAAGAGAGACCCAGTACTTC	CASSLGGVIRETQYF
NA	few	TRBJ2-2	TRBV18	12	TGTGCCAGCTCGCCCTCGAGCGGGGAGCTGTTTTTT	CASSPSSGELFF
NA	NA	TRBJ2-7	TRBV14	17	TGTGCCAGCAGCCAAGATACTAAATGGACTTCCCCCTACGAGCAGTACTTC	CASSQDTKWTSPYEQYF
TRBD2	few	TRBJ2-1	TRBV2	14	TGTGCCAGCAGTGGACTAGCGGGTTCTAATGAGCAGTTCTTC	CASSGLAGSNEQFF
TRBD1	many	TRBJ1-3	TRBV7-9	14	TGTGCCAGCAGTCGACAGGGTGCTGGAAACACCATATATTTT	CASSRQGAGNTIYF
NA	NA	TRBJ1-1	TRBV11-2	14	TGTGCCAGCAGCTTCGGGGGTCAGAACACTGAAGCTTTCTTT	CASSFGGQNTEAFF
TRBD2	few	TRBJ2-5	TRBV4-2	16	TGTGCCAGCAGCCCCATCCTAGCGGGGAGTAGTGAGACCCAGTACTTC	CASSPILAGSSETQYF